The rows below give T cell receptor beta chains drawn from one sample of a study of regulatory T cells in long-lasting Graves disease. TCRdb processed the multiplex PCR reads anew with MiXCR; each CDR3 protein has one entry. This sample has 500,000 to 700,000 distinct CDR3 sequences, with approximately 31% found just once. The sequences come from peripheral blood mononuclear cells (PBMCs), collected when the disease was refractory, from a patient treated with antithyroid drugs. Source of these receptors: a female donor with Graves disease. CDR3s include the opening cysteine and the closing phenylalanine or tryptophan. A D gene is named only where the DNA matches it firmly. Part of the rows lack a size; the others show once, few, many or a class for expanded clones.

CASSRTSGSTYEQYF,TGTGCCAGCAGCCGGACTAGCGGGAGTACTTACGAGCAGTACTTC,TRBD2,TRBJ2-7,many,TRBV2
CASSTYQPQHF,TGTGCCAGCAGTACCTATCAGCCCCAGCATTTT,-,TRBJ1-5,-,TRBV6-1
CASIKREAFF,TGTGCCAGCATCAAGAGGGAAGCTTTCTTT,-,TRBJ1-1,few,TRBV28
CASTTGLRETQYF,TGTGCCAGCACCACCGGGCTGAGAGAGACCCAGTACTTC,-,TRBJ2-5,-,TRBV3-1
CASSEGGSVDEQYF,TGTGCCAGCAGTGAAGGCGGGAGTGTCGACGAGCAGTACTTC,TRBD2,TRBJ2-7,few,TRBV6-1
CASSLAPGTGAEKLFF,TGCGCCAGCAGCTTGGCCCCCGGGACAGGGGCTGAAAAACTGTTTTTT,TRBD1,TRBJ1-4,-,TRBV5-1
CAISDSPGQPYTEAFF,TGTGCCATCAGTGATTCCCCGGGACAGCCATACACTGAAGCTTTCTTT,TRBD1,TRBJ1-1,-,TRBV10-3
CASSPRQAHYGYTF,TGTGCCAGCAGCCCAAGACAGGCTCACTATGGCTACACCTTC,-,TRBJ1-2,many,TRBV12-3/TRBV12-4
CASHPPDSEAFF,TGTGCCAGCCACCCCCCAGACAGTGAAGCTTTCTTT,-,TRBJ1-1,many,TRBV6-1
CAWSVRQNYGYTF,TGTGCCTGGAGTGTAAGACAAAACTATGGCTACACCTTC,-,TRBJ1-2,few,TRBV30
CSARDSSNTEAFF,TGCAGCGCTCGGGACAGTTCCAACACTGAAGCTTTCTTT,TRBD1,TRBJ1-1,-,TRBV29-1
CSGAKAWMKFAEAFF,TGCAGCGGAGCCAAAGCCTGGATGAAATTCGCTGAAGCTTTCTTT,-,TRBJ1-1,-,TRBV29-1
CASSLSTGGTKEQYF,TGTGCCAGCAGCTTATCGACAGGGGGCACGAAAGAGCAGTACTTC,TRBD1,TRBJ2-7,many,TRBV7-9
CASIAGPGLQPQHF,TGTGCCAGTATAGCCGGTCCGGGGCTCCAGCCCCAGCATTTT,-,TRBJ1-5,-,TRBV19
CASRDPGQNNSPLHF,TGTGCCAGCAGGGATCCGGGACAGAATAATTCACCCCTCCACTTT,TRBD1,TRBJ1-6,-,TRBV6-1
CASSQSALIRSEQYF,TGTGCCAGCAGCCAATCGGCCCTGATCAGATCGGAGCAGTACTTC,-,TRBJ2-7,few,TRBV16
CASSHLGSSYEQYF,TGTGCCAGCAGCCACCTGGGGAGCTCCTACGAGCAGTACTTC,-,TRBJ2-7,-,TRBV14
CASSLSPDTDRVTDTQYF,TGTGCCAGCAGTTTATCCCCGGACACGGACAGGGTCACAGATACGCAGTATTTT,TRBD1,TRBJ2-3,-,TRBV12-3/TRBV12-4
CASSQDRARVYTQYF,TGTGCCAGCAGCCAGGACAGGGCCCGGGTGTATACGCAGTATTTT,TRBD1,TRBJ2-3,-,TRBV12-3/TRBV12-4
CASSIRAPVGAFF,TGTGCCAGTAGTATCAGGGCTCCTGTAGGAGCTTTCTTT,-,TRBJ1-1,-,TRBV19
CAWSDDGSQPQHF,TGTGCCTGGAGTGACGACGGGTCTCAGCCCCAGCATTTT,-,TRBJ1-5,few,TRBV30
CASSYRTRVGYTF,TGTGCCAGCAGTTACAGGACACGGGTCGGCTACACCTTC,-,TRBJ1-2,few,TRBV6-5
CASSSGQGVHSPLHF,TGTGCCAGCAGTTCAGGACAGGGAGTACATTCACCCCTCCACTTT,TRBD1,TRBJ1-6,-,TRBV12-3/TRBV12-4
CASSLDLDREDGYTF,TGCGCCAGCAGCTTGGATCTGGACAGGGAGGATGGCTACACCTTC,TRBD1,TRBJ1-2,few,TRBV5-1
CATKRGGANTEAFF,TGTGCCACAAAAAGGGGGGGCGCGAACACTGAAGCTTTCTTT,-,TRBJ1-1,-,TRBV12-3/TRBV12-4
CASRVSPGAYEQYF,TGTGCCAGTAGGGTCTCGCCGGGGGCGTACGAGCAGTACTTC,-,TRBJ2-7,few,TRBV19
CASSLYRPSNEKLFF,TGTGCCAGCAGTTTATATAGACCGTCAAATGAAAAACTGTTTTTT,-,TRBJ1-4,few,TRBV12-3/TRBV12-4
CASSFTGPSPYEQYF,TGTGCCAGCAGTTTTACCGGGCCTAGCCCCTACGAGCAGTACTTC,-,TRBJ2-7,many,TRBV27
CASSRPTSGRALTGELFF,TGTGCCAGCAGCCGCCCCACTAGCGGGAGGGCCCTCACCGGGGAGCTGTTTTTT,TRBD2,TRBJ2-2,-,TRBV11-2
CASSRRQDEQYF,TGTGCCAGCAGTCGCCGACAAGACGAGCAGTACTTC,-,TRBJ2-7,-,TRBV11-2
CASSVDREGSGELFF,TGTGCCAGCAGTGTGGACAGAGAAGGATCCGGGGAGCTGTTTTTT,-,TRBJ2-2,-,TRBV6-2/TRBV6-3
CSARGGGLTGELFF,TGCAGTGCTAGAGGGGGCGGCTTGACCGGGGAGCTGTTTTTT,-,TRBJ2-2,-,TRBV20-1
CASSRRTGGHGYTF,TGTGCCAGCAGCCGAAGGACAGGGGGCCATGGCTACACCTTC,TRBD1,TRBJ1-2,many,TRBV28
CASSSGLAGGPNYEQYF,TGTGCCAGCAGTTCGGGACTAGCGGGAGGGCCCAATTACGAGCAGTACTTC,TRBD2,TRBJ2-7,-,TRBV6-5
CASSDGTSIRYEQYF,TGTGCCAGCAGTGACGGGACTAGCATACGATACGAGCAGTACTTC,TRBD2,TRBJ2-7,-,TRBV2
CASTSGYYGYTF,TGTGCCAGTACCTCGGGGTACTATGGCTACACCTTC,-,TRBJ1-2,few,TRBV19
CASSLVLAGSETQYF,TGTGCCAGCAGCTTAGTCCTAGCGGGTTCCGAGACCCAGTACTTC,TRBD2,TRBJ2-5,-,TRBV7-9
CASRTQGARSPLHF,TGTGCCAGCAGGACACAGGGTGCACGCTCACCCCTCCACTTT,-,TRBJ1-6,few,TRBV6-1
CASSVWGADGYTF,TGTGCCAGCAGTGTCTGGGGGGCTGATGGCTACACCTTC,-,TRBJ1-2,many,TRBV2
CASSLVGAREGTDTQYF,TGTGCCAGCAGTTTAGTTGGGGCCCGCGAGGGGACAGATACGCAGTATTTT,-,TRBJ2-3,-,TRBV12-3/TRBV12-4
CASRQGALPGELFF,TGTGCCTCCAGGCAGGGGGCGCTTCCCGGGGAGCTGTTTTTT,TRBD1,TRBJ2-2,few,TRBV2
CASSLFTEVELFF,TGTGCCAGCAGCTTGTTTACGGAGGTTGAACTGTTTTTT,-,TRBJ1-4,-,TRBV5-6
CASGALGTGELFF,TGTGCCAGCGGGGCTTTAGGGACCGGGGAGCTGTTTTTT,-,TRBJ2-2,few,TRBV25-1
CASSLGGARQPQHF,TGTGCCAGCAGTTTAGGGGGGGCGCGTCAGCCCCAGCATTTT,-,TRBJ1-5,few,TRBV12-3/TRBV12-4
CATTAGGFTNEKLFF,TGTGCCACCACGGCAGGGGGCTTTACTAATGAAAAACTGTTTTTT,TRBD1,TRBJ1-4,-,TRBV15
CASSPRQGQEPGANVLTF,TGTGCCAGCAGCCCTCGACAGGGGCAAGAACCTGGGGCCAACGTCCTGACTTTC,TRBD1,TRBJ2-6,-,TRBV3-1
CASSSKLSGTGSYEQYF,TGTGCCAGCAGTTCAAAATTATCCGGGACAGGCTCCTACGAGCAGTACTTC,TRBD1,TRBJ2-7,-,TRBV27
CASSFEAGGYYGYIF,TGTGCCAGCAGTTTCGAGGCAGGGGGTTACTATGGCTACATCTTC,TRBD1,TRBJ1-2,few,TRBV27
CAWSVLLGSPLHF,TGTGCCTGGAGTGTACTATTGGGTTCACCCCTCCACTTT,-,TRBJ1-6,-,TRBV30
CASSLERGNGRFEQYF,TGTGCCAGCAGCTTGGAACGGGGGAATGGCAGGTTCGAGCAGTACTTC,-,TRBJ2-7,-,TRBV5-6
CASSFQGRDTEAFF,TGTGCCAGCAGTTTTCAGGGAAGGGACACTGAAGCTTTCTTT,-,TRBJ1-1,many,TRBV12-3/TRBV12-4
CASSPGWERGEKLFF,TGTGCCAGCAGCCCAGGTTGGGAGAGAGGGGAAAAACTGTTTTTT,-,TRBJ1-4,-,TRBV28
CASRRGGTQPQHF,TGTGCCAGCAGGAGAGGGGGTACTCAGCCCCAGCATTTT,-,TRBJ1-5,few,TRBV2
CASSPWDRGNTEAFF,TGTGCCAGCAGCCCGTGGGACAGGGGGAACACTGAAGCTTTCTTT,TRBD1,TRBJ1-1,-,TRBV3-1
CASSNSWGPPDNYGYTF,TGTGCCAGTAGTAATTCGTGGGGTCCTCCAGATAACTATGGCTACACCTTC,-,TRBJ1-2,few,TRBV19